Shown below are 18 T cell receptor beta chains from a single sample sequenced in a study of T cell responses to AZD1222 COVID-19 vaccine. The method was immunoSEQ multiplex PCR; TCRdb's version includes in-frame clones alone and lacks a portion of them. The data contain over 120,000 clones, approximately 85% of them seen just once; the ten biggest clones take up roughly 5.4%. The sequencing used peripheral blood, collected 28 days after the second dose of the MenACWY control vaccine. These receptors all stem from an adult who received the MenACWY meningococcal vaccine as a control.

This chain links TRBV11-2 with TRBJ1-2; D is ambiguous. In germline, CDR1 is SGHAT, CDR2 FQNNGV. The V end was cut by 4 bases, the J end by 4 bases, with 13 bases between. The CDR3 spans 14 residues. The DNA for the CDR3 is TGTGCCAGCAGCTCTCGCCTTGTCCCCTATGGCTACACCTTC. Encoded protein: CASSSRLVPYGYTF.

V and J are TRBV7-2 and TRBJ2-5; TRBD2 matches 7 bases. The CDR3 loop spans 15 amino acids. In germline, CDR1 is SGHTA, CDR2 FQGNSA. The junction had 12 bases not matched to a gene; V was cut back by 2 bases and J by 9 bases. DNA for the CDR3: TGTGCCAGCAGCTTAAAGGCGGGACCCGCGGGGGCCCAGTACTTC. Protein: CASSLKAGPAGAQYF.

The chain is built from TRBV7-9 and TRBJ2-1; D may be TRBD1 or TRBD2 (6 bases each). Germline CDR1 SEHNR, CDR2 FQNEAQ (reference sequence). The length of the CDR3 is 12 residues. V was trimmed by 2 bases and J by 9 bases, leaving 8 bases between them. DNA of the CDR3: TGTGCCAGCAGCTTAAGGGGGGTTGAGCAGTTCTTC. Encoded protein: CASSLRGVEQFF.

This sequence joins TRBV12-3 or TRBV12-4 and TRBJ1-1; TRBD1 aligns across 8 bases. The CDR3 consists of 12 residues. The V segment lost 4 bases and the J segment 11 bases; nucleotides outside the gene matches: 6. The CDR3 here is CASSWGTGSAFF. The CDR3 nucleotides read TGTGCCAGCAGTTGGGGGACAGGCTCGGCTTTCTTT.

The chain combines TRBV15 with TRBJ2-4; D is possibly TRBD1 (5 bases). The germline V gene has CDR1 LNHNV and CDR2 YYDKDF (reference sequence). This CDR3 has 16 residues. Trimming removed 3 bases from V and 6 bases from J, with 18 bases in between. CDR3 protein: CATSSQKRGLGNIQYF. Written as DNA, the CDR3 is TGTGCCACCAGCAGCCAAAAAAGGGGATTAGGAAACATTCAGTACTTC.

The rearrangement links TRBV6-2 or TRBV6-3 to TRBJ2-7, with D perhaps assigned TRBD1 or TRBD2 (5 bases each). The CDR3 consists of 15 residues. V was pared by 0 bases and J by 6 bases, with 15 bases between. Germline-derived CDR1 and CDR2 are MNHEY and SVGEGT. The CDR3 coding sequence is TGTGCCAGCAGTTACTCGGGGGAGCAATCTTCCGAGCAGTACTTC. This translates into CASSYSGEQSSEQYF.

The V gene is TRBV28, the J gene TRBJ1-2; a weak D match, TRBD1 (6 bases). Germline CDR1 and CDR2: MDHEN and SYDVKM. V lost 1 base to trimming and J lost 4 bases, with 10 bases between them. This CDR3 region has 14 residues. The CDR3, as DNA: TGTGCCAGCAGTTTATATGGGACATTCTATGGCTACACCTTC. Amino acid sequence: CASSLYGTFYGYTF.

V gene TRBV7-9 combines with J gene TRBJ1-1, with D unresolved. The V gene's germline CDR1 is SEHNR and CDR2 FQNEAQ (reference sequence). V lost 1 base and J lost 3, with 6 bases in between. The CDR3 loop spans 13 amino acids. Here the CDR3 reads CASSLVDDTEAFF. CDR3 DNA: TGTGCCAGCAGCTTAGTCGACGACACTGAAGCTTTCTTT.

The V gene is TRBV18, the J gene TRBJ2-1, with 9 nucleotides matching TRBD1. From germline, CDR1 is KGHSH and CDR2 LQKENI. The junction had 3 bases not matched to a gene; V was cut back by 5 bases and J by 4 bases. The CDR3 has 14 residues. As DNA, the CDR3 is TGTGCCAGCTCAAGGGACAGGGTATACAATGAGCAGTTCTTC. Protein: CASSRDRVYNEQFF.

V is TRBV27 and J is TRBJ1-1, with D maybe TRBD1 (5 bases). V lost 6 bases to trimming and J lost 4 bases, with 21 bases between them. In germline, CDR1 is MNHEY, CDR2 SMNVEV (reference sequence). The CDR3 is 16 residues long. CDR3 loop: CASSPFWTLRGTEAFF. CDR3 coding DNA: TGTGCCAGCAGCCCCTTCTGGACCCTAAGGGGCACTGAAGCTTTCTTT.

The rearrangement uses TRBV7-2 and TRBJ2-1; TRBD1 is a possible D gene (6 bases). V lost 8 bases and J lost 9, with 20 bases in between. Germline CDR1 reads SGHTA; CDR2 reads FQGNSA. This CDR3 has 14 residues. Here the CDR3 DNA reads TGTGCCAGCCTTTCTAGAGGCACAGGGCTTGAGCAGTTCTTC. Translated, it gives CASLSRGTGLEQFF.

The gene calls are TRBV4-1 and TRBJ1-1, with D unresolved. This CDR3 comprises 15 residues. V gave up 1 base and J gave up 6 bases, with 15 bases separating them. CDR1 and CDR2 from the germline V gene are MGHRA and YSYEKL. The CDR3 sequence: CASSQGGVRIAEAFF. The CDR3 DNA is TGCGCCAGCAGCCAAGGGGGTGTAAGGATCGCTGAAGCTTTCTTT.

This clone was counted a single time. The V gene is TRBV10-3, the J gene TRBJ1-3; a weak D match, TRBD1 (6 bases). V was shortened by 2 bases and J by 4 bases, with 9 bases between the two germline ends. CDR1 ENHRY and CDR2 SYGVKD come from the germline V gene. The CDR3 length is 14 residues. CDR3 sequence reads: CAISEGRGGNTIYF. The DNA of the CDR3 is TGTGCCATCAGTGAGGGCAGGGGCGGAAACACCATATATTTT.

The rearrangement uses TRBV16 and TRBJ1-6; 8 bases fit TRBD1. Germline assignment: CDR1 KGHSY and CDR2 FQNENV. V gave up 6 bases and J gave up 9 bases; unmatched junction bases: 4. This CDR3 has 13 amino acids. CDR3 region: CASRGTGGSPLHF. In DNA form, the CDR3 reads TGTGCCAGCAGAGGGACAGGCGGTTCACCCCTCCACTTT.

The CDR3 DNA is TGTGCCAGCTCACTAGGGACAGGTCGTTCCTACGAGCAGTACTTC. Encoded protein: CASSLGTGRSYEQYF. This chain connects TRBV18 to TRBJ2-7; 8 bases match TRBD1. This CDR3 is 15 amino acids long. The ends lost 4 bases at V and 1 base at J; junction bases unmatched: 6. Per the germline V gene, CDR1 is KGHSH and CDR2 is LQKENI.

CDR3 coding DNA: TGTGCCACCAGCAGGGGAGGGGGCGCGCAGTTCTTC. Residues: CATSRGGGAQFF. The chain uses TRBV15 and TRBJ2-1; perhaps D is TRBD1 or TRBD2 (7 bases each). Germline V gives CDR1 LNHNV, CDR2 YYDKDF (reference sequence). This CDR3 is built from 12 residues. Trimming removed 3 bases at V and 12 bases at J, with 12 bases between.

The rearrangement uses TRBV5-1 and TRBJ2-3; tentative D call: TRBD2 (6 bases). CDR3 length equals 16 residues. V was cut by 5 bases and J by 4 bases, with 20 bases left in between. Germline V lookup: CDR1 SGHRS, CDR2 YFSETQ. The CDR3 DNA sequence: TGCGCCAGCAGACTAGATTGGGGGGACGGTGCAGATACGCAGTATTTT. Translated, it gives CASRLDWGDGADTQYF.

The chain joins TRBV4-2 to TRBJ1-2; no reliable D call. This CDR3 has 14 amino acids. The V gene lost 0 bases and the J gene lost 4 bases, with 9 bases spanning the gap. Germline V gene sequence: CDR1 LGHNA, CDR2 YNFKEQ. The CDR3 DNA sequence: TGTGCCAGCAGCCAAGATGGAGAGGCCTATGGCTACACCTTC. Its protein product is CASSQDGEAYGYTF.